The 5 T cell receptor beta chains given below trace back to one sample, sequenced in a study of T cells in Graves' hyperthyroidism and ophthalmopathy. There were TCR beta CDR3 regions amplified from RNA transcripts. HTBI primers drove first-round RT-PCR of the TCR CDR3. Using its own MiXCR run on the multiplex PCR reads, TCRdb lists one record per CDR3 protein. The repertoire holds some 490,000 distinct CDR3 sequences, with around a fifth as singletons. The sequencing sample was made of blood. Source of these receptors: a woman in her 70s with Graves' ophthalmopathy.

In its sample, this clonotype was seen a few times. The chain carries TRBV7-3 and TRBJ2-3, with 8 bases fitting TRBD2. The CDR3 extends over 15 amino acids. Germline loops: CDR1 SGHTA, CDR2 FQGTGA. J lost 2 bases, V lost 5 bases, and 6 bases had no gene match. The CDR3 region is CASSEVSGTTDTQYF. Written as DNA, the CDR3 is TGTGCCAGCAGCGAGGTTAGCGGGACCACAGATACGCAGTATTTT.

This clonotype was recorded a few times. The chain links TRBV7-3 to TRBJ1-6; a weak D match, TRBD1 (5 bases). Germline assignment: CDR1 SGHTA and CDR2 FQGTGA. CDR3 size: 13 residues. V was trimmed by 4 bases and J by 8 bases, leaving 9 bases between them. The CDR3 spells CASSSRVDSPLHF. The CDR3 DNA is TGTGCCAGCAGCTCCAGGGTTGATTCACCCCTCCACTTT.

The V and J genes are TRBV20-1 and TRBJ2-2; 11 bases align to TRBD2. Germline V gene sequence: CDR1 DFQATT, CDR2 SNEGSKA (reference sequence). V lost 0 bases to trimming and J lost 4 bases; unmatched junction nucleotides: 13. The CDR3 sequence is 19 residues long. Here the CDR3 reads CSARDSLLAGVMGTGELFF. CDR3 sequence (DNA): TGCAGTGCTAGAGATTCCTTACTAGCGGGAGTTATGGGCACCGGGGAGCTGTTTTTT.

Worth noting for this clonotype: At one end the junction does not follow the germline gene, possibly because of a read error. The V and J genes are TRBV6-1 and TRBJ1-5; D gene uncertain. The CDR3 runs 13 residues. The V gene's germline CDR1 is MNHNS and CDR2 SASEGT. The DNA for the CDR3 is TGTGCCATCAGTGAGTCTCCCGAACAGCCCCAGCATTTT. Protein: CAISESPEQPQHF.

The J gene is TRBJ2-2, the V gene TRBV12-3 or TRBV12-4, with TRBD1 matching over 11 bases. The V segment lost 4 bases and the J segment 1 base; nucleotides outside the gene matches: 2. The CDR3 has 16 residues. CDR3 nucleotides: TGTGCCAGCAGTTCGGACAGGGGGCGGAACACCGGGGAGCTGTTTTTT. Residues: CASSSDRGRNTGELFF.